These T cell receptor beta chains were read from a single sample in a study of cytomegalovirus exposure and HLA in healthy donors. Sequencing used immunoSEQ multiplex PCR; TCRdb keeps in-frame clones, though not all of them. Of 100,000 to 150,000 clones in the sample, more than 65% were seen once. The sequencing sample was made of PBMCs. The receptors were sampled from a woman aged 60 to 75 in good health and CMV-seropositive. Both conserved end residues are part of each CDR3. D genes are given only for firm matches. A row's size may be missing; if present it is once, few, many or a size class.

V: TRBV6-5; D: TRBD1; size: few; J: TRBJ2-2; DNA: TGTGCCAGCAGTTTACAGGGGATTCGGTACACCGGGGAGCTGTTTTTT; CDR3: CASSLQGIRYTGELFF
V: TRBV5-1; D: -; size: few; J: TRBJ2-7; DNA: TGCGCCAGCAGCTTGGACCCCACCCGCCGGTACGAGCAGTACTTC; CDR3: CASSLDPTRRYEQYF
V: TRBV7-2; D: -; size: -; J: TRBJ1-1; DNA: TGTGCCAGCAGCTTAGATTACAGCACTGAAGCTTTCTTT; CDR3: CASSLDYSTEAFF
V: TRBV7-2; D: -; size: -; J: TRBJ2-2; DNA: TGTGCCAGCAGCTTAGAGGCGGTGAACACCGGGGAGCTGTTTTTT; CDR3: CASSLEAVNTGELFF
V: TRBV25-1; D: -; size: -; J: TRBJ2-5; DNA: TGTGCCAGCAGTCAGGGGACCGCCCAAGAGACCCAGTACTTC; CDR3: CASSQGTAQETQYF
V: TRBV2; D: TRBD2; size: few; J: TRBJ2-7; DNA: TGTGCCAGCAGTGGGGGACTAGCGACCGAGCAGTACTTC; CDR3: CASSGGLATEQYF
V: TRBV7-9; D: -; size: -; J: TRBJ2-7; DNA: TGTGCCAGCAGCCCCCCCTTTCGGTCGGGGAACGAGCAGTACTTC; CDR3: CASSPPFRSGNEQYF
V: TRBV18; D: TRBD1; size: -; J: TRBJ2-2; DNA: TGTGCCAGCTCACCCGGACAGGGGAACACCGGGGAGCTGTTTTTT; CDR3: CASSPGQGNTGELFF
V: TRBV23-1; D: -; size: once; J: TRBJ2-7; DNA: TGCGCCAGCAGTCAATCCAGGGCAATATACGAGCAGTACTTC; CDR3: CASSQSRAIYEQYF
V: TRBV19; D: TRBD1; size: -; J: TRBJ2-3; DNA: TGTGCCAGTAGTATGGCTCCAACCCACAGGGGCCCCCAAGATACGCAGTATTTT; CDR3: CASSMAPTHRGPQDTQYF
V: TRBV14; D: TRBD2; size: -; J: TRBJ2-1; DNA: TGTGCCAGCCCCCCCCCTCAGCGGGGGATGGGTGGGAATGAGCAGTTCTTC; CDR3: CASPPPQRGMGGNEQFF
V: TRBV11-1; D: -; size: -; J: TRBJ1-1; DNA: TGTGCCAGCAGAGGCAGGGTGGGGATGAACACTGAAGCTTTCTTT; CDR3: CASRGRVGMNTEAFF
V: TRBV14; D: TRBD2; size: -; J: TRBJ2-3; DNA: TGTGCCAGCAGCCAAGGCCGCCTAGCGGCTCCTAGCACAGATACGCAGTATTTT; CDR3: CASSQGRLAAPSTDTQYF
V: TRBV21-1; D: -; size: -; J: TRBJ2-5; DNA: TGTGCCAGCAGCAAAGAAAGGCTAGCGGGGTTAGAGACCCAGTACTTC; CDR3: CASSKERLAGLETQYF
V: TRBV27; D: TRBD2; size: few; J: TRBJ2-2; DNA: TGTGCCAGCACCAAACTAGCGGGAGTTCTAAAAACCGGGGAGCTGTTTTTT; CDR3: CASTKLAGVLKTGELFF